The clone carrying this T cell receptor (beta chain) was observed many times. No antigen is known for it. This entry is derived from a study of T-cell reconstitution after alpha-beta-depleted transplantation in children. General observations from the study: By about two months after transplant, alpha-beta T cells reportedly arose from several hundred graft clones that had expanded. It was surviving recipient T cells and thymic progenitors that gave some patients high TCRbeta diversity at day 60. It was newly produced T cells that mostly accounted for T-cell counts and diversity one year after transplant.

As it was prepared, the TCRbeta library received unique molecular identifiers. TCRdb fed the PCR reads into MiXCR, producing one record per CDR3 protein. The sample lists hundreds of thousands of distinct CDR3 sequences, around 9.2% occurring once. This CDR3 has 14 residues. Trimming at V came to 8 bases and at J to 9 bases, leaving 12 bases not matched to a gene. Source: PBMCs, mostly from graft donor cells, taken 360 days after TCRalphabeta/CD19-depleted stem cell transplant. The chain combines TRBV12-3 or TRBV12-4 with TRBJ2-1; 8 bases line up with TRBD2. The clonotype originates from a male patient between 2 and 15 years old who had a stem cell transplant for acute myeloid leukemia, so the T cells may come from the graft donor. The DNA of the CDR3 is TGTGCCAGCCATTCCCGGGGGGGCCGCTTTGAGCAGTTCTTC. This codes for CASHSRGGRFEQFF.